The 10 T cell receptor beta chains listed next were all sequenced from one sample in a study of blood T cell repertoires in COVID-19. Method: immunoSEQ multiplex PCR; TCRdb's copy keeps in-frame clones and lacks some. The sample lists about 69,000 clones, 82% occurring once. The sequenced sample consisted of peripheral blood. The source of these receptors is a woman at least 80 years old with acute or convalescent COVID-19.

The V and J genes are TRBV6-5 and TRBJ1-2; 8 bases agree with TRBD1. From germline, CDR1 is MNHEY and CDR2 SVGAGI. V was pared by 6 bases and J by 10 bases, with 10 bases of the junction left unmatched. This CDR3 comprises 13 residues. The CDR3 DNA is TGTGCCAGCAGAACCCACAGGGGGTTTGACTACACCTTC. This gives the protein CASRTHRGFDYTF.

This CDR3 reads CASSLKKDRAPGANVLTF. CDR3 DNA sequence: TGTGCCAGCAGCCTTAAAAAGGACAGGGCACCTGGGGCCAACGTCCTGACTTTC. The genes are TRBV13 and TRBJ2-6; 8 positions match TRBD1. The CDR3 sequence is 18 residues long. Germline CDR1 PRHDT, CDR2 FYEKMQ (reference sequence). V shed 5 bases, J shed 2 bases, and the junction held 11 bases outside the gene matches.

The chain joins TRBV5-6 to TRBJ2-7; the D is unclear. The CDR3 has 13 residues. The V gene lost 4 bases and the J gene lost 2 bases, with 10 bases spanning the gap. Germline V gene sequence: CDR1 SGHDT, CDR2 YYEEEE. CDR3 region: CASSQPPTYEQYF. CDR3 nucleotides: TGTGCCAGCAGCCAACCCCCTACCTACGAGCAGTACTTC.

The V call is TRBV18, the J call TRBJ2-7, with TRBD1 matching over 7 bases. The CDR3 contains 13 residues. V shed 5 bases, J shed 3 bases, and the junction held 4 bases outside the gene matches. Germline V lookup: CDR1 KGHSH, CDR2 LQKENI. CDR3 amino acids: CASSGTVIYEQYF. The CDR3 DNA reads TGTGCCAGCTCAGGGACAGTCATCTACGAGCAGTACTTC.

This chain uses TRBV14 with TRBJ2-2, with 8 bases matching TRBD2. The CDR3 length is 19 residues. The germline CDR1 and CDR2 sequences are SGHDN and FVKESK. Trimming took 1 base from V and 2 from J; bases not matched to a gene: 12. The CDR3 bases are TGTGCCAGCAGCCAAGGGATCGGGATTAGCGGGGAAAACACCGGGGAGCTGTTTTTT. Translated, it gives CASSQGIGISGENTGELFF.

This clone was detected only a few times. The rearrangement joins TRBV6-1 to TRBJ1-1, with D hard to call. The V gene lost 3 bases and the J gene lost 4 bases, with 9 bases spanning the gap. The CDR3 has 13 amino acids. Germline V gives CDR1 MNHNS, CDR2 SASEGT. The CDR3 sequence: CASSDGVGTEAFF. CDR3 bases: TGTGCCAGCAGTGACGGGGTGGGCACTGAAGCTTTCTTT.

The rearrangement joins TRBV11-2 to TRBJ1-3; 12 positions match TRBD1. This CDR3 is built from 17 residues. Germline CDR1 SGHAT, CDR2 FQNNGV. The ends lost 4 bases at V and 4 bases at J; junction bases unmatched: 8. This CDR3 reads CASSSGTGGFSGNTIYF. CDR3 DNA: TGTGCCAGCAGCTCCGGGACAGGGGGCTTCTCGGGAAACACCATATATTTT.

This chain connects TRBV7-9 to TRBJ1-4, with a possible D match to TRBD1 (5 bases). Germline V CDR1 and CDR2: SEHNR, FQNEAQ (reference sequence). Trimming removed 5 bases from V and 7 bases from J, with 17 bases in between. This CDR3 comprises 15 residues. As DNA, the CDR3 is TGTGCCAGCAGCCCGCCGAGGGGCGGGAGTGAAAAACTGTTTTTT. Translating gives CASSPPRGGSEKLFF.

CDR3 coding DNA: TGTGCCAGCAGCTCAGGACTAGCGTCCGAGACCCAGTACTTC. It encodes CASSSGLASETQYF. V gene TRBV7-9 combines with J gene TRBJ2-5; 9 nucleotides align to TRBD2. V was pared by 4 bases and J by 5 bases, with 5 bases of the junction left unmatched. The V gene's germline CDR1 is SEHNR and CDR2 FQNEAQ (reference sequence). This CDR3 contains 14 residues.

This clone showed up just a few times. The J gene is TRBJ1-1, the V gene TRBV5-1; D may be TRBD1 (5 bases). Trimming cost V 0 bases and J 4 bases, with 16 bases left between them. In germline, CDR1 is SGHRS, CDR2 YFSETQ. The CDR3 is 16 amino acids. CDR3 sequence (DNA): TGCGCCAGCAGCTTGGGAGGCAGGGCGAGTGGCACTGAAGCTTTCTTT. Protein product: CASSLGGRASGTEAFF.